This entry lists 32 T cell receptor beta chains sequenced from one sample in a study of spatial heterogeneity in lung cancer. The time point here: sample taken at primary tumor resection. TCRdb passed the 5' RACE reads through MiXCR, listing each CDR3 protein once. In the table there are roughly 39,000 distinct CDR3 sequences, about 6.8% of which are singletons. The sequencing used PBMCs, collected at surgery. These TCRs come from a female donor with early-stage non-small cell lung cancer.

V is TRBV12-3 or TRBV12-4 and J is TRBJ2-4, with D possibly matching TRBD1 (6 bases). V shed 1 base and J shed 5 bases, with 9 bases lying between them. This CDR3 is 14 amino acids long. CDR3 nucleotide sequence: TGTGCCAGCAGTTTAGGGGGGCGTCAAAACATTCAGTACTTC. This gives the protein CASSLGGRQNIQYF.

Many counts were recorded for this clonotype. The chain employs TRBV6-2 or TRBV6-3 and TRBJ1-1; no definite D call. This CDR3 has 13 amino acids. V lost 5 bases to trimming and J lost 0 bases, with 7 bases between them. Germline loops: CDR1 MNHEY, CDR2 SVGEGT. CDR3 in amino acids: CASSAYMNTEAFF. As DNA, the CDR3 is TGTGCCAGCAGTGCCTACATGAACACTGAAGCTTTCTTT.

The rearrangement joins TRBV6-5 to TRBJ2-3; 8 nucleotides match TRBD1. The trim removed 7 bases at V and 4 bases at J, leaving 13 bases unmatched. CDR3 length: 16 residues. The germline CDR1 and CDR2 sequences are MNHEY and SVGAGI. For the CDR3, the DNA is TGTGCCAGCAAACAAGACAGGGGCTTTTCCGCAGATACGCAGTATTTT. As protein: CASKQDRGFSADTQYF.

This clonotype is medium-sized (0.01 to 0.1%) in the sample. In DNA, the CDR3 is TGTGCCAGCCGCACAGTAGAAGAGACCCAGTACTTC. This encodes CASRTVEETQYF. The V gene is TRBV6-5, the J gene TRBJ2-5; D is unclear. The CDR3 spans 12 residues. The V gene lost 8 bases and the J gene lost 3 bases, with 10 bases spanning the gap. In germline, CDR1 is MNHEY, CDR2 SVGAGI.

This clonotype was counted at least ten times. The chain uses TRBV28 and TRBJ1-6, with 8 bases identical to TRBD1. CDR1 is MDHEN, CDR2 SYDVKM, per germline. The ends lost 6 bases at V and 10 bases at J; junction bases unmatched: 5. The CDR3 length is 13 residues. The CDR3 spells CASRQTGVSPLHF. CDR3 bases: TGTGCCAGCAGGCAGACAGGGGTCTCACCCCTCCACTTT.

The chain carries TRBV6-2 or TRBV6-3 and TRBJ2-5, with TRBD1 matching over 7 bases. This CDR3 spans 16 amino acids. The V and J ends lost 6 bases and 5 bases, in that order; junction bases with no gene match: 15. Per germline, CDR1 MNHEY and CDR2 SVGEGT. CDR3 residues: CASSRTRTGPGETQYF. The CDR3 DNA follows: TGTGCCAGCAGCCGTACCAGGACAGGTCCCGGGGAGACCCAGTACTTC.

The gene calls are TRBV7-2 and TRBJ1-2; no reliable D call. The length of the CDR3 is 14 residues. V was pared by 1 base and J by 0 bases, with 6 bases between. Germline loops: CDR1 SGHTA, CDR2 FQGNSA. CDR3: CASSLGGANYGYTF. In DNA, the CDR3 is TGTGCCAGCAGCTTAGGGGGAGCTAACTATGGCTACACCTTC.

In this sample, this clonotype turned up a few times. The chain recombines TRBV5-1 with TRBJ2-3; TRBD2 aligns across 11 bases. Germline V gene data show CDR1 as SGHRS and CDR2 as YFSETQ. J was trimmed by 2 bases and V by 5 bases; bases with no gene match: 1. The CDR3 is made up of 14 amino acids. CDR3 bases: TGCGCCAGCAGGACTAGCGGGGCCACAGATACGCAGTATTTT. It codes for CASRTSGATDTQYF.

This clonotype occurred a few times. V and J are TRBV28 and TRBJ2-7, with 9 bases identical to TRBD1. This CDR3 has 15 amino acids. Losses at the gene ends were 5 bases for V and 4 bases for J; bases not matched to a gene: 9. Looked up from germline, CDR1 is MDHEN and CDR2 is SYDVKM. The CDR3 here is CASSLGGTGLYEQYF. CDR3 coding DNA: TGTGCCAGCAGTCTCGGGGGGACAGGGCTGTACGAGCAGTACTTC.

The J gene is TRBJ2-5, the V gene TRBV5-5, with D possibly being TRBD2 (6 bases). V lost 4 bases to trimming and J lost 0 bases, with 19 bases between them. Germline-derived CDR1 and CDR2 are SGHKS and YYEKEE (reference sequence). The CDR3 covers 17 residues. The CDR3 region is CASSLTPPSVHQETQYF. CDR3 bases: TGTGCCAGCAGCCTCACACCCCCTAGCGTTCACCAAGAGACCCAGTACTTC.

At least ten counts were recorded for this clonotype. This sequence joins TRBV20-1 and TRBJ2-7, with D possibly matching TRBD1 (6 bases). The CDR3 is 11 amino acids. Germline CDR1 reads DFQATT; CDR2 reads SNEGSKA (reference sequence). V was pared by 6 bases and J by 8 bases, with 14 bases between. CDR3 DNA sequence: TGCAGTGCCCCTCAGGGGATACAGCAGTACTTC. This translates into CSAPQGIQQYF.

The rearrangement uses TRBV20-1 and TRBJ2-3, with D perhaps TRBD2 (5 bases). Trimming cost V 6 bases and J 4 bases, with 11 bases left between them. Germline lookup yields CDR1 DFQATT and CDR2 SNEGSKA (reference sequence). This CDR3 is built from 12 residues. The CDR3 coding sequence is TGCAGTGCCCACGCCGGGGCAGATACGCAGTATTTT. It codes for CSAHAGADTQYF.

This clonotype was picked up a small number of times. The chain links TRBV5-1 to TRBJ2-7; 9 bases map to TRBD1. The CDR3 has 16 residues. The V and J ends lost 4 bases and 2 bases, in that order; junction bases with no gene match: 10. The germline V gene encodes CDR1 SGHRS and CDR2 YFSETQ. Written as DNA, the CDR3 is TGCGCCAGCAGCACGGACGGGACAGGGACAGCCTACGAGCAGTACTTC. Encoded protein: CASSTDGTGTAYEQYF. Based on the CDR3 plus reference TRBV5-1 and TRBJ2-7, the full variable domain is KAGVTQTPRYLIKTRGQQVTLSCSPISGHRSVSWYQQTPGQGLQFLFEYFSETQRNKGNFPGRFSGRQFSNSRSEMNVSTLELGDSALYLCASSTDGTGTAYEQYFGPGTRLTVT.

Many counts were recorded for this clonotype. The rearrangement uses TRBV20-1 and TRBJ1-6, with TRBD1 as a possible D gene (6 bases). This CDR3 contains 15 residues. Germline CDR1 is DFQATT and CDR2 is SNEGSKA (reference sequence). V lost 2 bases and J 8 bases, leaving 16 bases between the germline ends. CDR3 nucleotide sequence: TGCAGTGCTAGACCTACAGGGCGGGAAGATTCACCCCTCCACTTT. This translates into CSARPTGREDSPLHF.

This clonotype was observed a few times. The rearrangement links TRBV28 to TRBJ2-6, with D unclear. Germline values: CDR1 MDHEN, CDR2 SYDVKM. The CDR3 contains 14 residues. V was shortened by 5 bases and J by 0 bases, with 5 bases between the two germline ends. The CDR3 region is CASSTSSGANVLTF. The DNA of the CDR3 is TGTGCCAGCAGTACCAGCTCTGGGGCCAACGTCCTGACTTTC.

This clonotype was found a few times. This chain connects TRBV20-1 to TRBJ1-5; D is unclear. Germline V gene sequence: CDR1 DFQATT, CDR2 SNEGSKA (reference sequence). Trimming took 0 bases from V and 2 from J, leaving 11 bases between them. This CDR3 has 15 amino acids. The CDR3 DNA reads TGCAGTGCTAGAGATACCAATGGGGGCAATCAGCCCCAGCATTTT. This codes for CSARDTNGGNQPQHF.

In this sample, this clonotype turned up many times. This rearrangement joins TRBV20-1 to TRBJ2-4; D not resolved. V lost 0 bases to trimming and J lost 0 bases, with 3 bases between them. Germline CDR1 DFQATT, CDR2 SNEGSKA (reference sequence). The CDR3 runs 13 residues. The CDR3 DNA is TGCAGTGCTAGAGATGAAGCCAAAAACATTCAGTACTTC. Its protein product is CSARDEAKNIQYF.

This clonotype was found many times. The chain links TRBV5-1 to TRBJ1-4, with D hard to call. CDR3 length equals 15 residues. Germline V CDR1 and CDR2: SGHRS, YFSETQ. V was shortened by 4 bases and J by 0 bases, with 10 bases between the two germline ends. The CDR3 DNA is TGCGCCAGCAGCCCTTCACCTGCAACTAATGAAAAACTGTTTTTT. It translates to CASSPSPATNEKLFF.

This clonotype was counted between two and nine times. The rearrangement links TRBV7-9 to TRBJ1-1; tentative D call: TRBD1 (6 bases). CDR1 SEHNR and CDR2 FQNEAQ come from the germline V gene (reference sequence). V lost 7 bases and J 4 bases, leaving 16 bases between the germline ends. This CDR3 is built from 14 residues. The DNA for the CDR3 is TGTGCCAGCATAATCGCACAGGGAAGCACTGAAGCTTTCTTT. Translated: CASIIAQGSTEAFF.

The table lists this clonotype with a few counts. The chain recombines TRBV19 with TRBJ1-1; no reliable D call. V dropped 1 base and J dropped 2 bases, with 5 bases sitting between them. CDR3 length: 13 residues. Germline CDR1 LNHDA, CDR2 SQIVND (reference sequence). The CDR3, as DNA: TGTGCCAGTAGTATAGCCGCTAACACTGAAGCTTTCTTT. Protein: CASSIAANTEAFF.

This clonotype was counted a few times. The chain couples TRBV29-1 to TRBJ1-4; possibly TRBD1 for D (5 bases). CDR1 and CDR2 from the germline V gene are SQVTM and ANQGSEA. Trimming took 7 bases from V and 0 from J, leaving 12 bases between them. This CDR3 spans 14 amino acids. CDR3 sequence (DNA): TGCAGCGCCGGGAAGGGACCAACTAATGAAAAACTGTTTTTT. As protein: CSAGKGPTNEKLFF.

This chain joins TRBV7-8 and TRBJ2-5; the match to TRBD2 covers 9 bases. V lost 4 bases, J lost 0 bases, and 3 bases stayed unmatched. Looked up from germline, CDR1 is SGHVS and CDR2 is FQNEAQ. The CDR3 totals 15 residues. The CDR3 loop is CASSSIAGDQETQYF. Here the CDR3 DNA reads TGTGCCAGCAGCTCCATAGCGGGGGACCAAGAGACCCAGTACTTC.

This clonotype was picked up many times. The CDR3 protein is CASRDGTGYVNEQFF. Written as DNA, the CDR3 is TGCGCCAGCAGAGACGGGACAGGGTATGTCAATGAGCAGTTCTTC. The V and J genes are TRBV5-1 and TRBJ2-1; 9 bases are shared with TRBD1. V shed 5 bases and J 6 bases; nucleotides not matched to a gene: 9. The CDR3 totals 15 residues. Germline CDR1 and CDR2: SGHRS and YFSETQ.

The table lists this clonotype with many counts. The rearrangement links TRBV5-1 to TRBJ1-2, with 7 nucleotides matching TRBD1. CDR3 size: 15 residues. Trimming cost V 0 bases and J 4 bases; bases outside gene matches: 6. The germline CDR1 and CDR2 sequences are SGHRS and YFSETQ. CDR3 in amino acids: CASSLGMTGSYGYTF. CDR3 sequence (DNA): TGCGCCAGCAGCTTGGGAATGACAGGGAGCTATGGCTACACCTTC.

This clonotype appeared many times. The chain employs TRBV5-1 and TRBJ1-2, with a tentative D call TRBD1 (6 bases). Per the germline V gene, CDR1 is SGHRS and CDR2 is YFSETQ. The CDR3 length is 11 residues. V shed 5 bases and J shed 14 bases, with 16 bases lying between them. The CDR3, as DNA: TGCGCCAGCAGACTAAACCGGGACACTACCTTC. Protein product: CASRLNRDTTF.

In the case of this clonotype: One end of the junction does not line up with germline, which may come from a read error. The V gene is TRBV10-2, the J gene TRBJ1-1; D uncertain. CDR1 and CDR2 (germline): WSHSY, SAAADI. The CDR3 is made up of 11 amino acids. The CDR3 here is CASSAAEASDF. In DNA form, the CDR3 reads TGCGCCAGCAGTGCGGCGGAAGCCTCGGATTTT.

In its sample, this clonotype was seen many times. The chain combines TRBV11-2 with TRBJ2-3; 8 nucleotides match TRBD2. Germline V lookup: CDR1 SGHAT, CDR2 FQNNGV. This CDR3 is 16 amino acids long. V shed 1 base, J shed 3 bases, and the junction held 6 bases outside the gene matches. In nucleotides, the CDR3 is TGTGCCAGCAGCTTAGCCGGGGGGGCGTATACAGATACGCAGTATTTT. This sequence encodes CASSLAGGAYTDTQYF.

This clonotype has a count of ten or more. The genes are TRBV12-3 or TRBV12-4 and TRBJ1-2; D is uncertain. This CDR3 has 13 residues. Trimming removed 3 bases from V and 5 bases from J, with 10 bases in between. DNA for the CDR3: TGTGCCAGCAGTTTCTCGACCAGTTATGGCTACACCTTC. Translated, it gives CASSFSTSYGYTF.

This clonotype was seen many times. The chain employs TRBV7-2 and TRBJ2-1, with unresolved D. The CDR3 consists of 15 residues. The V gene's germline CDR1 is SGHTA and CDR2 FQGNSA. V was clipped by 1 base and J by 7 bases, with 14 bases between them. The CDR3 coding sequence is TGTGCCAGCAGCTTAGTGGGTTTTCCCCAAAATGAGCAGTTCTTC. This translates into CASSLVGFPQNEQFF.

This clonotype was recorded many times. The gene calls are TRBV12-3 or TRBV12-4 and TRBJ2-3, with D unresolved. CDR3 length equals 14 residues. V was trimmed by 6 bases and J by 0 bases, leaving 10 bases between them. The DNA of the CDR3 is TGTGCCAGCAGATTCCGTACTAGCACAGATACGCAGTATTTT. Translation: CASRFRTSTDTQYF.

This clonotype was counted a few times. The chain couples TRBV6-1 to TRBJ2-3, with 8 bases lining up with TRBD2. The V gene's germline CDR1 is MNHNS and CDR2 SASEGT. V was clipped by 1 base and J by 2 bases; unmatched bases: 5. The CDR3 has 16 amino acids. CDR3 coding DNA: TGTGCCAGCAGTGAAGTAAGCGGGGGAACCACAGATACGCAGTATTTT. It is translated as CASSEVSGGTTDTQYF.

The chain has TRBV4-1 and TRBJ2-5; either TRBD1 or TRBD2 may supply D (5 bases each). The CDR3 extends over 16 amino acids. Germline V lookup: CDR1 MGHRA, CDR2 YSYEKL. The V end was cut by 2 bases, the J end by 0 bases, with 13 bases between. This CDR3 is CASSQSPPGHQETQYF. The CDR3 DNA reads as TGCGCCAGCAGCCAAAGCCCCCCGGGACACCAAGAGACCCAGTACTTC.